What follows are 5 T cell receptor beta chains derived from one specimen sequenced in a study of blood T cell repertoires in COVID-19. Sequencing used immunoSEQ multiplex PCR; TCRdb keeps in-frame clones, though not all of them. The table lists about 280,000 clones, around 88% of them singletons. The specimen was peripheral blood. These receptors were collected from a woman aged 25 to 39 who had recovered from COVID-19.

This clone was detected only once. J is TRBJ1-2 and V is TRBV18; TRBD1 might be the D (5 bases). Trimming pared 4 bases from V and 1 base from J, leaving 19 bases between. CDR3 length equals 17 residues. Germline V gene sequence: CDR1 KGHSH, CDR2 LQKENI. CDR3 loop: CASSRTGQDSFNYGYTF. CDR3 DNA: TGTGCCAGCTCACGCACCGGACAAGATAGTTTTAACTATGGCTACACCTTC. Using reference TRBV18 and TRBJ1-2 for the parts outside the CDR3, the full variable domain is NAGVMQNPRHLVRRRGQEARLRCSPMKGHSHVYWYRQLPEEGLKFMVYLQKENIIDESGMPKERFSAEFPKEGPSILRIQQVVRGDSAAYFCASSRTGQDSFNYGYTFGSGTRLTVV.

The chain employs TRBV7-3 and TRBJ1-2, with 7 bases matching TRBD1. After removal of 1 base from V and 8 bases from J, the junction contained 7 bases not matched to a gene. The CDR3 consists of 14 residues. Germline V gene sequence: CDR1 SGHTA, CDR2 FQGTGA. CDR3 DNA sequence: TGTGCCAGCAGCTTAAGGACAGGCGTGGAGGGCTACACCTTC. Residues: CASSLRTGVEGYTF.

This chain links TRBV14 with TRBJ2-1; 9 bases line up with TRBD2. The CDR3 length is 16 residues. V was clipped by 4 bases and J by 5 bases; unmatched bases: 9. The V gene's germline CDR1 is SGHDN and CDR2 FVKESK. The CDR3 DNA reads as TGTGCCAGCAGCCGAGGGGGAAGCGGGAGGAACAATGAGCAGTTCTTC. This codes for CASSRGGSGRNNEQFF. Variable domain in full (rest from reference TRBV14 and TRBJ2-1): EAGVTQFPSHSVIEKGQTVTLRCDPISGHDNLYWYRRVMGKEIKFLLHFVKESKQDESGMPNNRFLAERTGGTYSTLKVQPAELEDSGVYFCASSRGGSGRNNEQFFGPGTRLTVL.

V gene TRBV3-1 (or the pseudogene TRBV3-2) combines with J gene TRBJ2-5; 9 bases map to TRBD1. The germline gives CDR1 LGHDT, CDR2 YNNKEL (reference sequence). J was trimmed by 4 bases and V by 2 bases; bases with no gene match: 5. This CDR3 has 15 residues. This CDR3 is CASSQSRTGVETQYF. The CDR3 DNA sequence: TGTGCCAGCAGCCAAAGCAGGACAGGGGTAGAGACCCAGTACTTC.

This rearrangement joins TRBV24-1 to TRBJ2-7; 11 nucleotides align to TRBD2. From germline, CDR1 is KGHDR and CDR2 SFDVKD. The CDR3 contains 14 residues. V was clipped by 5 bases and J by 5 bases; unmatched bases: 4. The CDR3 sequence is CATSGGLAENEQYF. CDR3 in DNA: TGTGCCACCAGTGGGGGACTAGCGGAAAACGAGCAGTACTTC.